The 25 T cell receptor beta chains reported below all come from one sample, sequenced in a study of technical replicates of blood from a handful of donors. Only in-frame clones appear in the TCRdb table, and some are missing; sequencing was by immunoSEQ multiplex PCR. The repertoire holds about 89,000 clones, roughly 94% seen once, with 0.2% to 0.25% in the top ten. Sequenced material: T cells isolated from PBMCs. The source is a human donor in good health.

This clone was observed once. The chain recombines TRBV19 with TRBJ2-3; 9 bases map to TRBD1. Trimming took 3 bases from V and 1 from J; bases not matched to a gene: 23. The CDR3 has 22 amino acids. Looked up from germline, CDR1 is LNHDA and CDR2 is SQIVND (reference sequence). The DNA for the CDR3 is TGTGCCAGTAGTATGCGATTTACGAGGGGACAGGGTGTCTTTTCCCGCACAGATACGCAGTATTTT. It translates to CASSMRFTRGQGVFSRTDTQYF.

This clone was observed a few times. V is TRBV12-5 and J is TRBJ2-1; 9 bases line up with TRBD1. The CDR3 loop spans 15 amino acids. V dropped 5 bases and J dropped 8; count of bases not matched to a gene: 10. Germline CDR1 LGHNT, CDR2 FRNRAP. Here the CDR3 reads CASGPGQGGFDEQFF. In DNA form, the CDR3 reads TGTGCTAGTGGTCCGGGACAGGGAGGTTTCGATGAGCAGTTCTTC. The full variable domain, completed using reference TRBV12-5 and TRBJ2-1, is DARVTQTPRHKVTEMGQEVTMRCQPILGHNTVFWYRQTMMQGLELLAYFRNRAPLDDSGMPKDRFSAEMPDATLATLKIQPSEPRDSAVYFCASGPGQGGFDEQFFGPGTRLTVL.

The chain employs TRBV27 and TRBJ1-4; D is undetermined. There are 17 residues in the CDR3. Per the germline V gene, CDR1 is MNHEY and CDR2 is SMNVEV (reference sequence). V was trimmed by 5 bases and J by 0 bases, leaving 16 bases between them. The CDR3 region is CASSPRILPATNEKLFF. CDR3 nucleotide sequence: TGTGCCAGCAGTCCCAGGATTCTCCCGGCAACTAATGAAAAACTGTTTTTT.

This clone was counted a single time. The gene calls are TRBV28 and TRBJ1-4; D remains unclear. This CDR3 is built from 14 residues. Germline loops: CDR1 MDHEN, CDR2 SYDVKM. The V gene lost 2 bases and the J gene lost 6 bases, with 10 bases spanning the gap. In DNA form, the CDR3 reads TGTGCCAGCAGTTTACATTATCGGGATGAAAAACTGTTTTTT. It is translated as CASSLHYRDEKLFF.

The CDR3 bases are TGTGCCAGCAGCTCGGACAGGATGAACACTGAAGCTTTCTTT. Protein: CASSSDRMNTEAFF. The chain is built from TRBV5-8 and TRBJ1-1; 7 bases match TRBD1. V lost 3 bases and J lost 0; bases outside the gene matches: 2. The CDR3 totals 14 residues. Germline CDR1 SGHTS, CDR2 YDEGEE.

The rearrangement links TRBV5-1 to TRBJ2-1; 11 nucleotides line up with TRBD2. This CDR3 has 19 amino acids. The V gene's germline CDR1 is SGHRS and CDR2 YFSETQ. Trimming took 2 bases from V and 8 from J; bases not matched to a gene: 18. The CDR3 here is CASSLVFERSSGGIDEQFF. As DNA, the CDR3 is TGCGCCAGCAGCTTAGTCTTCGAGCGGTCTAGCGGGGGGATCGATGAGCAGTTCTTC.

This clone was detected only once. V usage is TRBV29-1 and J usage is TRBJ2-1; TRBD1 aligns across 12 bases. The CDR3 runs to 15 residues. Germline lookup yields CDR1 SQVTM and CDR2 ANQGSEA. V lost 1 base to trimming and J lost 8 bases; unmatched junction nucleotides: 6. The CDR3 DNA reads TGCAGCGTTGAAGTGGGACAGGGGGCAATGGATGAGCAGTTCTTC. Translated: CSVEVGQGAMDEQFF.

This clone was seen only once. The DNA for the CDR3 is TGTGCCAGCAAAATACGGGGGGCTGGGGTGGACACTGAAGCTTTCTTT. This translates into CASKIRGAGVDTEAFF. The chain joins TRBV28 to TRBJ1-1, with a possible D match to TRBD1 (6 bases). V lost 7 bases and J lost 3, with 21 bases in between. Per germline, CDR1 MDHEN and CDR2 SYDVKM. The CDR3 has 16 amino acids.

This clone was seen only once. The V gene is TRBV9, the J gene TRBJ2-3; D ambiguous. Germline CDR1 SGDLS, CDR2 YYNGEE. The CDR3 length is 14 residues. The V end lost 0 bases, the J end lost 3 bases, and 8 bases lay between the germline ends. CDR3 nucleotide sequence: TGTGCCAGCAGCGTAGTTGTCTCTACAGATACGCAGTATTTT. Protein sequence: CASSVVVSTDTQYF. The whole variable domain, remainder taken from reference TRBV9 and TRBJ2-3, is DSGVTQTPKHLITATGQRVTLRCSPRSGDLSVYWYQQSLDQGLQFLIQYYNGEERAKGNILERFSAQQFPDLHSELNLSSLELGDSALYFCASSVVVSTDTQYFGPGTRLTVL.

The chain carries TRBV10-3 and TRBJ2-1; the match to TRBD1 covers 11 bases. CDR1 is ENHRY and CDR2 is SYGVKD in the germline V gene. This CDR3 has 16 amino acids. The junction had 1 base not matched to a gene; V was cut back by 2 bases and J by 1 base. The CDR3 sequence is CAISEGTGGSYNEQFF. For the CDR3, the DNA is TGTGCCATCAGTGAGGGGACAGGGGGATCCTACAATGAGCAGTTCTTC.

The rearrangement uses TRBV29-1 and TRBJ2-6; D remains unclear. Germline V gene data show CDR1 as SQVTM and CDR2 as ANQGSEA. The CDR3 totals 14 residues. The germline V and J ends were trimmed by 6 bases and 0 bases, with 9 bases remaining between them. CDR3 loop: CSVILVSGANVLTF. The CDR3 DNA follows: TGCAGCGTCATTTTAGTCTCTGGGGCCAACGTCCTGACTTTC.

This clone was recorded only once. The chain employs TRBV4-1 and TRBJ1-1; no reliable D call. CDR3 length: 17 residues. V was cut by 1 base and J by 7 bases, with 22 bases left in between. CDR1 and CDR2 (germline): MGHRA, YSYEKL. DNA for the CDR3: TGCGCCAGCAGCCAAGTTGCAGGCCCGAGCTTACGTATTGAAGCTTTCTTT. It specifies CASSQVAGPSLRIEAFF.

V usage is TRBV15 and J usage is TRBJ2-7; possible D gene TRBD1, 6 bases. Trimming took off 1 base at V and 4 bases at J, with 17 bases between the two ends. The CDR3 spans 16 residues. Germline V gene data show CDR1 as LNHNV and CDR2 as YYDKDF (reference sequence). This chain's CDR3 is CATSRGTQGFSYEQYF. CDR3 in DNA: TGTGCCACCAGCAGAGGCACGCAGGGGTTCTCGTACGAGCAGTACTTC.

The chain is built from TRBV19 and TRBJ1-2; D call uncertain. This CDR3 has 18 residues. V was trimmed by 7 bases and J by 0 bases, leaving 24 bases between them. The germline CDR1 and CDR2 sequences are LNHDA and SQIVND (reference sequence). The CDR3 sequence is CASTPSGGGPQTNYGYTF. CDR3 coding DNA: TGTGCCAGTACCCCCAGTGGCGGAGGGCCCCAGACTAACTATGGCTACACCTTC. The complete variable domain, with remaining parts taken from reference TRBV19 and TRBJ1-2, reads DGGITQSPKYLFRKEGQNVTLSCEQNLNHDAMYWYRQDPGQGLRLIYYSQIVNDFQKGDIAEGYSVSREKKESFPLTVTSAQKNPTAFYLCASTPSGGGPQTNYGYTFGSGTRLTVV.

Concerning this clone itself: Other DNA sequences in this specimen translate into the identical CDR3. The chain joins TRBV5-1 to TRBJ1-1; a possible D gene is TRBD1 (5 bases). Looked up from germline, CDR1 is SGHRS and CDR2 is YFSETQ. Trimming stripped 0 bases from V and 7 bases from J, with 10 bases between. This CDR3 comprises 13 residues. The CDR3 bases are TGCGCCAGCAGCTTGGGCCAGGGAGGTGAAGCTTTCTTT. The encoded protein is CASSLGQGGEAFF.

The chain joins TRBV5-1 to TRBJ2-1; 7 positions agree with TRBD1. The junction had 10 bases not matched to a gene; V was cut back by 5 bases and J by 8 bases. Germline V lookup: CDR1 SGHRS, CDR2 YFSETQ. CDR3 length: 14 amino acids. This chain's CDR3 is CASREQGLVHEQFF. CDR3 in DNA: TGCGCCAGCAGGGAACAGGGGTTAGTACATGAGCAGTTCTTC.

The J gene is TRBJ2-7, the V gene TRBV19; a weak D match, TRBD1 (6 bases). Trimming took off 5 bases at V and 1 base at J, with 9 bases between the two ends. The CDR3 consists of 13 residues. In germline, CDR1 is LNHDA, CDR2 SQIVND (reference sequence). Here the CDR3 DNA reads TGTGCCAGTAGTCTTCAGGGGTCCTACGAGCAGTACTTC. Translation gives CASSLQGSYEQYF.

This chain links TRBV27 with TRBJ2-7; 8 positions agree with TRBD2. The CDR3 runs to 15 residues. Per germline, CDR1 MNHEY and CDR2 SMNVEV (reference sequence). V was pared by 2 bases and J by 0 bases, with 3 bases of the junction left unmatched. As DNA, the CDR3 is TGTGCCAGCAGTTTAAAGCGGGAGAGCTCCTACGAGCAGTACTTC. This encodes CASSLKRESSYEQYF.

This chain links TRBV6-5 with TRBJ2-2; D is perhaps TRBD2 (6 bases). CDR3 size: 14 residues. The V gene lost 6 bases and the J gene lost 4 bases, with 12 bases spanning the gap. From germline, CDR1 is MNHEY and CDR2 SVGAGI. CDR3 DNA: TGTGCCAGCAGAGCGGGTCTAAGCACCGGGGAGCTGTTTTTT. This gives the protein CASRAGLSTGELFF.

The genes are TRBV11-3 and TRBJ2-3; 7 nucleotides align to TRBD2. V shed 5 bases, J shed 0 bases, and the junction held 5 bases outside the gene matches. The germline CDR1 and CDR2 sequences are SGHNT and YENEEA. CDR3 size: 15 residues. CDR3 nucleotide sequence: TGTGCCAGCAGCGGCTACGGGGGGAGCACAGATACGCAGTATTTT. Protein sequence: CASSGYGGSTDTQYF.

V gene TRBV18 combines with J gene TRBJ2-1, with D unclear. Germline CDR1 and CDR2: KGHSH and LQKENI. This CDR3 has 14 amino acids. Trimming removed 4 bases at V and 0 bases at J, with 7 bases between. The DNA for the CDR3 is TGTGCCAGCTCACTACTAAACTCCTACAATGAGCAGTTCTTC. This translates into CASSLLNSYNEQFF.

The chain recombines TRBV5-4 with TRBJ2-5; TRBD1 aligns across 8 bases. V lost 1 base to trimming and J lost 1 base; unmatched junction nucleotides: 6. The CDR3 extends over 16 amino acids. Germline V gene lookup returns CDR1 SGHNT and CDR2 YYREEE (reference sequence). The CDR3, as DNA: TGTGCCAGCAGCTTGACAGGGGGTATAACCCAAGAGACCCAGTACTTC. Amino acids: CASSLTGGITQETQYF.

This rearrangement joins TRBV30 to TRBJ1-4; D might be TRBD1 (6 bases). The ends were cut back, 1 base at V and 7 bases at J, with 10 bases in the middle. This CDR3 has 13 residues. Germline CDR1 GTSNPN, CDR2 SVGIG (reference sequence). Here the CDR3 DNA reads TGTGCCTGGAGTGCTGGGGGCAGTGAAAAACTGTTTTTT. As protein: CAWSAGGSEKLFF.

The chain combines TRBV4-1 with TRBJ2-1; 15 nucleotides match TRBD2. V gave up 3 bases and J gave up 2 bases; unmatched junction bases: 14. The germline V gene encodes CDR1 MGHRA and CDR2 YSYEKL. The CDR3 is made up of 21 amino acids. Written as DNA, the CDR3 is TGCGCCAGCAGCCAGGGCCGGACTAGCGGGAGGGCCATGGGGCCCTACAATGAGCAGTTCTTC. Translated: CASSQGRTSGRAMGPYNEQFF.

Regarding this clone: An end of the junction does not agree with germline; a read error may underlie this. The CDR3: CAWSRGQGARGF. In DNA form, the CDR3 reads TGTGCCTGGAGCCGGGGACAGGGGGCCCGGGGGTTC. The chain uses TRBV30 and TRBJ2-4, with TRBD1 identical over 12 bases. Germline V CDR1 and CDR2: GTSNPN, SVGIG (reference sequence). The CDR3 has 12 residues. Full variable domain (missing parts from reference TRBV30 and TRBJ2-4): SQTIHQWPATLVQPVGSPLSLECTVEGTSNPNLYWYRQAAGRGLQLLFYSVGIGQISSEVPQNLSASRPQDRQFILSSKKLLLSDSGFYLCAWSRGQGARGFGAGTRLSVL.